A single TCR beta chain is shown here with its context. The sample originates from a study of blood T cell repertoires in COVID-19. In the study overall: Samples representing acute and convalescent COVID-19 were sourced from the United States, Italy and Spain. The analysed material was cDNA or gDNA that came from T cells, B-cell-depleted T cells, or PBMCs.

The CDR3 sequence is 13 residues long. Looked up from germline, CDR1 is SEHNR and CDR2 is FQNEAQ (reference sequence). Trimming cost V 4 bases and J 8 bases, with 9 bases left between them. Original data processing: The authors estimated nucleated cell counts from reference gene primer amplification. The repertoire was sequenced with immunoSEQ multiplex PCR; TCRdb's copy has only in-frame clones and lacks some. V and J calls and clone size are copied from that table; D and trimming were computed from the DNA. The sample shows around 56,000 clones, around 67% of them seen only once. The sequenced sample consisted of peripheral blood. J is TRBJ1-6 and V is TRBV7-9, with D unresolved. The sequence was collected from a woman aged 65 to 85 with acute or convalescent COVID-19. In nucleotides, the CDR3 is TGTGCCAGCAGCTCCCCCGGGGATTCACCCCTCCACTTT. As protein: CASSSPGDSPLHF.